The 18 T cell receptor beta chains listed next were all sequenced from one sample in a study of T cells in Graves' hyperthyroidism and ophthalmopathy. Amplification of TCR beta CDR3 regions used RNA as the template. The TCR CDR3 first-round RT-PCR relied on the HTBI primer set. TCRdb ran MiXCR on the multiplex PCR reads and lists one entry per CDR3 protein. The table includes around 480,000 distinct CDR3 sequences, around 14% detected once. The sequencing input was blood. Receptors originate from a woman aged 18-30 years with Graves' hyperthyroidism.

This clonotype came up many times. This sequence joins TRBV12-3 or TRBV12-4 and TRBJ2-5; maybe TRBD2 (6 bases). Between the trimmed V and J ends, which lost 3 bases and 4 bases, there was a span of 9 bases. The CDR3 totals 13 residues. DNA of the CDR3: TGTGCCAGCAGTTTTTCCGGGGGAGAGACCCAGTACTTC. Its protein is CASSFSGGETQYF.

Many counts were recorded for this clonotype. The chain uses TRBV11-2 and TRBJ2-5, with 10 bases that match TRBD2. Germline lookup yields CDR1 SGHAT and CDR2 FQNNGV. V lost 0 bases to trimming and J lost 5 bases; unmatched junction nucleotides: 3. The CDR3 totals 15 residues. The CDR3 DNA is TGTGCCAGCAGCTTAGATCGGACTAGCGGTGAGACCCAGTACTTC. Translated: CASSLDRTSGETQYF.

This clonotype was observed many times. The chain carries TRBV27 and TRBJ2-1; TRBD2 matches at 9 bases. CDR3 length equals 16 residues. Germline CDR1 and CDR2: MNHEY and SMNVEV (reference sequence). The J segment lost 6 bases and the V segment lost 6 bases, leaving 12 bases of the junction unmatched. The CDR3 nucleotides are TGTGCCAGCAGACCCTACGGGACTAGCATTGGCAATGAGCAGTTCTTC. Its translation is CASRPYGTSIGNEQFF.

The table lists this clonotype with a count of one. The chain couples TRBV10-3 to TRBJ1-1; possibly TRBD1 for D (5 bases). The CDR3 has 16 residues. V dropped 10 bases and J dropped 0 bases, with 21 bases sitting between them. Per the germline V gene, CDR1 is ENHRY and CDR2 is SYGVKD. CDR3 DNA sequence: TGTGCCACCAAGGACACCCTTTTAGAGATGAACACTGAAGCTTTCTTT. It codes for CATKDTLLEMNTEAFF.

This clonotype has at least ten counts. The chain links TRBV15 to TRBJ2-3; TRBD2 aligns across 7 bases. The CDR3 length is 12 residues. Trimming removed 4 bases from V and 10 bases from J; junction bases left unmatched: 5. CDR1 is LNHNV, CDR2 YYDKDF, per germline (reference sequence). The CDR3 here is CATSIPGLPQYF. The CDR3 nucleotides are TGTGCCACCAGCATCCCGGGACTACCGCAGTATTTT. The variable domain in full, completed from reference TRBV15 and TRBJ2-3, reads DAMVIQNPRYQVTQFGKPVTLSCSQTLNHNVMYWYQQKSSQAPKLLFHYYDKDFNNEADTPDNFQSRRPNTSFCFLDIRSPGLGDTAMYLCATSIPGLPQYFGPGTRLTVL.

The sample holds many counts of this clonotype. This rearrangement joins TRBV2 to TRBJ1-5; D is unclear. This CDR3 region has 13 residues. CDR1 SNHLY and CDR2 FYNNEI come from the germline V gene. The ends were cut back, 4 bases at V and 4 bases at J, with 8 bases in the middle. This CDR3 reads CASSVKANQPQHF. CDR3 in DNA: TGTGCCAGCAGTGTCAAAGCTAATCAGCCCCAGCATTTT.

This clonotype came up many times. This chain joins TRBV6-6 and TRBJ1-4; D is perhaps TRBD1 (6 bases). V shed 2 bases and J shed 7 bases, with 14 bases lying between them. Germline values: CDR1 MNHNY, CDR2 SVGAGI (reference sequence). The CDR3 spans 15 residues. CDR3 in amino acids: CASSYRQGSGEKLFF. CDR3 coding DNA: TGTGCCAGCAGTTACAGGCAGGGGTCAGGTGAAAAACTGTTTTTT.

To note about this clonotype: One base away lies a much larger clone, so this may be a sequencing read error. The chain is built from TRBV2 and TRBJ1-5; D is uncertain. The V gene lost 5 bases and the J gene lost 3 bases, with 11 bases spanning the gap. The length of the CDR3 is 14 residues. Germline lookup yields CDR1 SNHLY and CDR2 FYNNEI. CDR3 sequence (DNA): TGTGCCAGCAGTTGGAGACTTTACAATCAGCCCCAGCATTTT. It specifies CASSWRLYNQPQHF.

This clonotype was recorded many times. The J gene is TRBJ2-1, the V gene TRBV20-1; 8 nucleotides align to TRBD2. This CDR3 is built from 15 residues. Trimming took 5 bases from V and 3 from J; bases not matched to a gene: 9. CDR1 and CDR2 (germline): DFQATT, SNEGSKA (reference sequence). This chain's CDR3 is CSASSGLEFYNEQFF. The CDR3 coding sequence is TGCAGTGCTTCCTCGGGACTAGAATTCTACAATGAGCAGTTCTTC.

Many counts were recorded for this clonotype. J is TRBJ2-1 and V is TRBV24-1; D is unclear. Germline V gene sequence: CDR1 KGHDR, CDR2 SFDVKD. There are 14 residues in the CDR3. Trimming cost V 3 bases and J 6 bases, with 11 bases left between them. In DNA, the CDR3 is TGTGCCACCAGTGATCGGCTTGTCTCCAATGAGCAGTTCTTC. It codes for CATSDRLVSNEQFF.

This rearrangement joins TRBV7-9 to TRBJ2-7; 9 nucleotides agree with TRBD1. This CDR3 region has 14 residues. CDR1 and CDR2 (germline): SEHNR, FQNEAQ (reference sequence). J gave up 6 bases and V 5 bases, and 8 bases lay outside the gene matches. DNA of the CDR3: TGTGCCAGCAGCGGGGGACAGGGATACAGCGAGCAGTACTTC. It specifies CASSGGQGYSEQYF.

This clonotype was recorded at least ten times. V usage is TRBV30 and J usage is TRBJ2-5; 9 nucleotides agree with TRBD1. The CDR3 covers 14 residues. Germline CDR1 GTSNPN, CDR2 SVGIG (reference sequence). J gave up 5 bases and V 4 bases, and 8 bases lay outside the gene matches. The CDR3 reads CAWKTGTGRETQYF. CDR3 nucleotide sequence: TGTGCCTGGAAGACCGGGACAGGGAGGGAGACCCAGTACTTC.

This clonotype was seen more than once but under ten times. The rearrangement links TRBV18 to TRBJ2-7, with a possible D match to TRBD2 (5 bases). The V end was cut by 3 bases, the J end by 5 bases, with 17 bases between. Germline assignment: CDR1 KGHSH and CDR2 LQKENI. The CDR3 sequence is 15 residues long. The CDR3 region is CASSPVTLVGDEQYF. The CDR3 region has the DNA TGTGCCAGCTCACCGGTTACTCTGGTGGGAGACGAGCAGTACTTC. Using reference TRBV18 and TRBJ2-7 for the parts outside the CDR3, the full variable domain is NAGVMQNPRHLVRRRGQEARLRCSPMKGHSHVYWYRQLPEEGLKFMVYLQKENIIDESGMPKERFSAEFPKEGPSILRIQQVVRGDSAAYFCASSPVTLVGDEQYFGPGTRLTVT.

This clonotype was recorded a few times. The chain links TRBV19 to TRBJ1-6; no clear D gene. The germline V gene has CDR1 LNHDA and CDR2 SQIVND (reference sequence). Trimming pared 7 bases from V and 9 bases from J, leaving 10 bases between. This CDR3 spans 12 amino acids. The CDR3 DNA follows: TGTGCCAGTAACCTCAAGGGTTCACCCCTCCACTTT. Translated: CASNLKGSPLHF.

This clonotype was observed at least ten times. CDR3 amino acids: CASSDLRGLGYTF. The CDR3 DNA sequence: TGTGCCAGCAGTGACCTCCGGGGGCTTGGCTACACCTTC. This chain joins TRBV6-1 and TRBJ1-2, with D maybe TRBD1 (6 bases). Germline values: CDR1 MNHNS, CDR2 SASEGT. This CDR3 contains 13 residues. The V and J ends lost 3 bases and 7 bases respectively, with 12 bases between them.

This clonotype has at least ten counts. The chain is built from TRBV5-1 and TRBJ2-4, with D possibly matching TRBD1 (5 bases). Between the trimmed V and J ends, which lost 1 base and 8 bases, there was a span of 13 bases. Per the germline V gene, CDR1 is SGHRS and CDR2 is YFSETQ. This CDR3 has 14 residues. The CDR3 DNA is TGCGCCAGCAGCTTGTATGCCCCCAGGGACATTCAGTACTTC. Amino acids: CASSLYAPRDIQYF.

The chain employs TRBV12-3 or TRBV12-4 and TRBJ2-5, with 8 positions matching TRBD2. The CDR3 runs to 15 residues. J lost 6 bases, V lost 2 bases, and 8 bases had no gene match. The CDR3 DNA is TGTGCCAGCAGTTTAAGCGGGGGCACCGAAAAGACCCAGTACTTC. It yields the protein CASSLSGGTEKTQYF.

The table lists this clonotype with many counts. The chain links TRBV20-1 to TRBJ2-5; the match to TRBD2 covers 10 bases. Germline CDR1 and CDR2: DFQATT and SNEGSKA (reference sequence). The CDR3 length is 16 residues. Trimming cost V 0 bases and J 5 bases; bases outside gene matches: 9. CDR3 loop: CSARDPLAGDGETQYF. DNA for the CDR3: TGCAGTGCTAGAGATCCCCTAGCGGGGGACGGGGAGACCCAGTACTTC.